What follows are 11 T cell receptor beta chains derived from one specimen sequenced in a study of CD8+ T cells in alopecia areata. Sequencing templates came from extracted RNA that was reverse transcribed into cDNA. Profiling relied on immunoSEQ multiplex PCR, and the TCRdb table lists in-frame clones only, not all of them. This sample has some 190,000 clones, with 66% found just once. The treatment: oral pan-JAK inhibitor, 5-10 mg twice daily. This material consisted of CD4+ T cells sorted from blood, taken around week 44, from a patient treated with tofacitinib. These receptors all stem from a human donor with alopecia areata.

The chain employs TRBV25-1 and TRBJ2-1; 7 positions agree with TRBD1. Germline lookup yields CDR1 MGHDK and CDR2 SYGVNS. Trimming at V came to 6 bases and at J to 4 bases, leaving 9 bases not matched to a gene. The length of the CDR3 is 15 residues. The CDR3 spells CASSPRGLTYNEQFF. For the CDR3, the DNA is TGTGCCAGCAGCCCAAGGGGGCTAACGTACAATGAGCAGTTCTTC.

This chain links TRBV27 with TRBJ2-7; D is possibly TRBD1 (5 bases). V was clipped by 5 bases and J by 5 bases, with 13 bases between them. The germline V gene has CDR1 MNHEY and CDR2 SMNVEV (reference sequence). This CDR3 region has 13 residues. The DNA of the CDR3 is TGTGCCAGCAGTCTCTTGTCAGGGAACGAGCAGTACTTC. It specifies CASSLLSGNEQYF.

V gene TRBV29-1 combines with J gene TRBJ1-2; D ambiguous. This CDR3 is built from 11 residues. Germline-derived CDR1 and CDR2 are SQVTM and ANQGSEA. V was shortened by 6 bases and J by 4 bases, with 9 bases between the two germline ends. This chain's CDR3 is CSVQRAYGYTF. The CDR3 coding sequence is TGCAGCGTCCAGAGGGCCTATGGCTACACCTTC.

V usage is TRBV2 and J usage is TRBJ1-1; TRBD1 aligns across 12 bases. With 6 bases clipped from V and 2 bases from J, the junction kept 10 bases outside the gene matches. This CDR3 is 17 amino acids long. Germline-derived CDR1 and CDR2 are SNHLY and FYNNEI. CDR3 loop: CASRSRGDRGLNTEAFF. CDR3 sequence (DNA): TGTGCCAGCAGATCCAGGGGGGACAGGGGGCTAAACACTGAAGCTTTCTTT.

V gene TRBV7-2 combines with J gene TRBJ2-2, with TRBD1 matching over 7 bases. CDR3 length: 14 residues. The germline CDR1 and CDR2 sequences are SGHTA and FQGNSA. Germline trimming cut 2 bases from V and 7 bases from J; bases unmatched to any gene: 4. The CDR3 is CASSLSRDSGELFF. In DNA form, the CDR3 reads TGTGCCAGCAGCTTAAGTCGGGACAGCGGGGAGCTGTTTTTT. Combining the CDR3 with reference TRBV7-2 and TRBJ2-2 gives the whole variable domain GAGVSQSPSNKVTEKGKDVELRCDPISGHTALYWYRQSLGQGLEFLIYFQGNSAPDKSGLPSDRFSAERTGGSVSTLTIQRTQQEDSAVYLCASSLSRDSGELFFGEGSRLTVL.

The CDR3 protein is CSANRGETQYF. In nucleotides, the CDR3 is TGCAGTGCTAACAGGGGAGAGACCCAGTACTTC. The chain joins TRBV20-1 to TRBJ2-5, with 7 bases matching TRBD1. V shed 4 bases, J shed 4 bases, and the junction held 0 bases outside the gene matches. This CDR3 has 11 amino acids. Germline V CDR1 and CDR2: DFQATT, SNEGSKA (reference sequence).

The DNA of the CDR3 is TGTGCCAGCAGCTTGGGAGCAGGCCAAGATACGCAGTATTTT. Its protein is CASSLGAGQDTQYF. V gene TRBV7-2 combines with J gene TRBJ2-3; D perhaps matches TRBD2 (5 bases). The CDR3 is 14 amino acids. The V end lost 3 bases, the J end lost 5 bases, and 12 bases lay between the germline ends. Germline V gives CDR1 SGHTA, CDR2 FQGNSA.

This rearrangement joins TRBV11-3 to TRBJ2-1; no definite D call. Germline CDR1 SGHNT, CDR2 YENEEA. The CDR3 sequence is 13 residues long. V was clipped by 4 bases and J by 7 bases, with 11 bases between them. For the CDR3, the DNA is TGTGCCAGCAGCTCAATACCGTGGAATGAGCAGTTCTTC. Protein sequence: CASSSIPWNEQFF.

CDR3 in DNA: TGTGCCAGCAGCGTCGGGATGGGCGGGAGATCCTACAATGAGCAGTTCTTC. This encodes CASSVGMGGRSYNEQFF. The V gene is TRBV7-2, the J gene TRBJ2-1; 7 positions match TRBD2. Germline V lookup: CDR1 SGHTA, CDR2 FQGNSA. This CDR3 comprises 17 residues. With 5 bases clipped from V and 1 base from J, the junction kept 11 bases outside the gene matches.

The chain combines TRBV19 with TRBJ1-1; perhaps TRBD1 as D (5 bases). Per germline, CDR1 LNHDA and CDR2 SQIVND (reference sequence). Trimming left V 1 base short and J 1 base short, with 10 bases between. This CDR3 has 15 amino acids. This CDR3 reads CASSIGGTENTEAFF. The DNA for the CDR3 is TGTGCCAGTAGTATAGGTGGGACGGAGAACACTGAAGCTTTCTTT.

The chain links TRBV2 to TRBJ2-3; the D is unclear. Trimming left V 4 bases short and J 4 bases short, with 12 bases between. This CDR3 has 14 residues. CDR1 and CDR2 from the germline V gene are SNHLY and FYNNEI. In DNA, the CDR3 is TGTGCCAGCAGTGTAAGGCTCCCCCCAGATACGCAGTATTTT. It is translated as CASSVRLPPDTQYF.